This passage covers 31 T cell receptor beta chains from one sample sequenced in a study of blood T cell repertoires in COVID-19. Produced via immunoSEQ multiplex PCR; TCRdb's table is partial and in-frame only. The data show under 200,000 clones, with over 70% seen just once and roughly 2.8% held by the top ten. The sample comprised peripheral blood. These receptors were collected from a man between 70 and 80 years old with acute or convalescent COVID-19.

In this sample, this clone turned up once. This chain connects TRBV4-1 to TRBJ1-6; D possibly corresponds to TRBD1 (5 bases). The V gene's germline CDR1 is MGHRA and CDR2 YSYEKL. The CDR3 is 17 amino acids. The V end lost 1 base, the J end lost 0 bases, and 10 bases lay between the germline ends. The CDR3 loop reads CASSQGGGNSYNSPLHF. In nucleotides, the CDR3 is TGCGCCAGCAGCCAAGGGGGGGGGAACTCCTATAATTCACCCCTCCACTTT.

This clone was seen ten or more times. J is TRBJ1-5 and V is TRBV6-5, with TRBD1 matching 7 bases. The V and J ends lost 6 bases and 7 bases, in that order; junction bases with no gene match: 9. The CDR3 length is 14 residues. Germline assignment: CDR1 MNHEY and CDR2 SVGAGI. The CDR3 protein is CASSNNRGGQPQHF. CDR3 in DNA: TGTGCCAGCAGCAATAACAGGGGTGGCCAGCCCCAGCATTTT.

This clone has only one observation. The gene calls are TRBV18 and TRBJ1-4, with TRBD1 identical over 9 bases. After removal of 1 base from V and 7 bases from J, the junction contained 4 bases not matched to a gene. Germline CDR1 is KGHSH and CDR2 is LQKENI. The CDR3 runs 15 residues. For the CDR3, the DNA is TGTGCCAGCTCACCACTGGGACAGGGTGTTGAAAAACTGTTTTTT. It specifies CASSPLGQGVEKLFF.

The V call is TRBV9, the J call TRBJ2-5; 11 bases match TRBD2. With V trimmed by 4 bases and J by 5 bases, 4 bases remained unmatched. The CDR3 loop spans 14 amino acids. CDR1 and CDR2 (germline): SGDLS, YYNGEE. CDR3 loop: CASSMTSGEETQYF. The DNA for the CDR3 is TGTGCCAGCAGCATGACTAGCGGGGAGGAGACCCAGTACTTC.

The V call is TRBV18, the J call TRBJ2-2, with D tentatively TRBD2 (6 bases). Germline values: CDR1 KGHSH, CDR2 LQKENI. The CDR3 sequence is 18 residues long. The V end was cut by 0 bases, the J end by 4 bases, with 18 bases between. The CDR3 coding sequence is TGTGCCAGCTCACCACCGAATCGCCGGGGGACCGGCACCGGGGAGCTGTTTTTT. This gives the protein CASSPPNRRGTGTGELFF.

This rearrangement joins TRBV5-4 to TRBJ2-1; possibly TRBD2 for D (5 bases). The CDR3 runs 15 residues. Trimming left V 0 bases short and J 6 bases short, with 13 bases between. Germline V lookup: CDR1 SGHNT, CDR2 YYREEE (reference sequence). CDR3 in DNA: TGTGCCAGCAGCTTGGGCCTAGCTGCTACCAATGAGCAGTTCTTC. Protein: CASSLGLAATNEQFF.

The genes are TRBV12-3 or TRBV12-4 and TRBJ1-1; no clear D gene. The CDR3 sequence is 12 residues long. V was clipped by 3 bases and J by 8 bases, with 10 bases between them. CDR3 sequence: CASSLRGAEAFF. For the CDR3, the DNA is TGTGCCAGCAGTTTGCGCGGAGCGGAAGCTTTCTTT.

The J gene is TRBJ1-5, the V gene TRBV4-1; D call uncertain. Trimming pared 0 bases from V and 4 bases from J, leaving 7 bases between. There are 14 residues in the CDR3. Germline V gene data show CDR1 as MGHRA and CDR2 as YSYEKL. The CDR3 DNA reads as TGCGCCAGCAGCCAAGATCCTAGTAATCAGCCCCAGCATTTT. It translates to CASSQDPSNQPQHF.

Here the CDR3 DNA reads TGTGCCAGCAGCTTGGAGATAAGCGGGACAGATACGCAGTATTTT. Translation: CASSLEISGTDTQYF. The chain couples TRBV5-4 to TRBJ2-3; D is perhaps TRBD2 (6 bases). This CDR3 has 15 amino acids. Per the germline V gene, CDR1 is SGHNT and CDR2 is YYREEE (reference sequence). The germline V and J ends were trimmed by 0 bases and 3 bases, with 11 bases remaining between them.

The rearrangement uses TRBV5-1 and TRBJ2-3; no reliable D call. The CDR3 is 15 residues long. The germline V gene has CDR1 SGHRS and CDR2 YFSETQ. V lost 0 bases and J 5 bases, leaving 13 bases between the germline ends. CDR3 region: CASSLVGTSKDTQYF. The DNA for the CDR3 is TGCGCCAGCAGCTTGGTTGGCACGTCAAAAGATACGCAGTATTTT.

The rearrangement uses TRBV13 and TRBJ1-5; no reliable D call. The germline V gene encodes CDR1 PRHDT and CDR2 FYEKMQ (reference sequence). The CDR3 spans 15 residues. The V and J ends lost 1 base and 1 base respectively, with 8 bases between them. The CDR3 sequence is CASSLAGMSNQPQHF. Here the CDR3 DNA reads TGTGCCAGCAGCTTAGCCGGTATGAGCAATCAGCCCCAGCATTTT.

The rearrangement links TRBV5-1 to TRBJ2-1; 12 bases map to TRBD2. Germline assignment: CDR1 SGHRS and CDR2 YFSETQ. J was trimmed by 0 bases and V by 0 bases; bases with no gene match: 4. The CDR3 extends over 18 amino acids. The CDR3 sequence: CASSLALAGGSSYNEQFF. The CDR3 region has the DNA TGCGCCAGCAGCTTGGCTCTAGCGGGAGGGAGCTCCTACAATGAGCAGTTCTTC.

The chain employs TRBV11-2 and TRBJ1-1, with 7 bases lining up with TRBD1. CDR1 SGHAT and CDR2 FQNNGV come from the germline V gene. CDR3 size: 14 residues. Unmatched junction bases numbered 4, after V lost 5 bases and J lost 1 base. The CDR3 nucleotides are TGTGCCAGCAGCCCCCGGACAGGGAACACTGAAGCTTTCTTT. This encodes CASSPRTGNTEAFF. The full variable domain, in which reference TRBV11-2 and TRBJ1-1 provide the parts outside the CDR3, is EAGVAQSPRYKIIEKRQSVAFWCNPISGHATLYWYQQILGQGPKLLIQFQNNGVVDDSQLPKDRFSAERLKGVDSTLKIQPAKLEDSAVYLCASSPRTGNTEAFFGQGTRLTVV.

This chain uses TRBV7-2 with TRBJ1-5; 9 nucleotides line up with TRBD1. With 1 base clipped from V and 6 bases from J, the junction kept 7 bases outside the gene matches. The germline V gene has CDR1 SGHTA and CDR2 FQGNSA. This CDR3 comprises 16 residues. The CDR3 loop is CASSLDATGGLQPQHF. CDR3 bases: TGTGCCAGCAGCTTAGATGCTACAGGGGGCCTTCAGCCCCAGCATTTT.

The chain has TRBV6-1 and TRBJ2-7; 8 bases map to TRBD1. V was clipped by 1 base and J by 3 bases; unmatched bases: 8. There are 16 residues in the CDR3. CDR1 is MNHNS and CDR2 is SASEGT in the germline V gene. The CDR3, as DNA: TGTGCCAGCAGTGAAGAGGGACAGGCCAAACTCTACGAGCAGTACTTC. Translation: CASSEEGQAKLYEQYF.

The count of this clone is one. This chain links TRBV4-3 with TRBJ1-6; TRBD1 might be the D (6 bases). The CDR3 has 15 amino acids. The V and J ends lost 0 bases and 7 bases respectively, with 10 bases between them. Per the germline V gene, CDR1 is LGHNA and CDR2 is YSLEER. CDR3 bases: TGCGCCAGCAGCCAAGAACAGGGTAGGAATTCACCCCTCCACTTT. It yields the protein CASSQEQGRNSPLHF.

The chain joins TRBV19 to TRBJ2-1, with a tentative D call TRBD1 (5 bases). Per germline, CDR1 LNHDA and CDR2 SQIVND (reference sequence). The CDR3 spans 15 residues. Trimming stripped 7 bases from V and 4 bases from J, with 17 bases between. CDR3 loop: CASTPPDSSYNEQFF. CDR3 nucleotide sequence: TGTGCCAGTACCCCACCAGACAGCTCATACAATGAGCAGTTCTTC.

This clone was detected a few times. The chain is built from TRBV6-1 and TRBJ1-1; D ambiguous. The germline gives CDR1 MNHNS, CDR2 SASEGT. Between the trimmed V and J ends, which lost 2 bases and 0 bases, there was a span of 4 bases. The CDR3 runs to 13 residues. CDR3 loop: CASSEQVNTEAFF. In DNA form, the CDR3 reads TGTGCCAGCAGTGAACAGGTGAACACTGAAGCTTTCTTT.

The genes are TRBV7-6 and TRBJ2-7; TRBD1 might be the D (6 bases). The CDR3 spans 14 residues. V shed 1 base and J shed 4 bases, with 11 bases lying between them. The germline V gene encodes CDR1 SGHVS and CDR2 FNYEAQ. CDR3 sequence (DNA): TGTGCCAGCAGCTTAGAGGGGACACTGTACGAGCAGTACTTC. It codes for CASSLEGTLYEQYF.

This chain links TRBV4-3 with TRBJ2-7; no definite D call. Trimming cost V 4 bases and J 3 bases, with 13 bases left between them. The CDR3 contains 14 residues. Looked up from germline, CDR1 is LGHNA and CDR2 is YSLEER. The CDR3 spells CASSPVPGFYEQYF. CDR3 DNA: TGCGCCAGCAGCCCTGTGCCCGGGTTCTACGAGCAGTACTTC.

J is TRBJ1-5 and V is TRBV12-3 or TRBV12-4, with D unclear. V gave up 3 bases and J gave up 6 bases, with 6 bases separating them. The CDR3 has 12 residues. The CDR3 DNA reads TGTGCCAGCAGTTTTGTTAGTCAGCCCCAGCATTTT. It encodes CASSFVSQPQHF.

This rearrangement joins TRBV27 to TRBJ1-2; 8 bases align to TRBD1. This CDR3 is 15 amino acids long. The trim removed 3 bases at V and 6 bases at J, leaving 9 bases unmatched. Germline CDR1 MNHEY, CDR2 SMNVEV (reference sequence). The CDR3 DNA reads as TGTGCCAGCAGTTTTTCGACAGGGGCAAACCATGGCTACACCTTC. It codes for CASSFSTGANHGYTF.

The rearrangement links TRBV5-4 to TRBJ1-5, with 7 bases aligning to TRBD1. Trimming at V came to 3 bases and at J to 0 bases, leaving 3 bases not matched to a gene. The length of the CDR3 is 15 residues. CDR1 SGHNT and CDR2 YYREEE come from the germline V gene (reference sequence). The CDR3 loop is CASSSQGVSNQPQHF. For the CDR3, the DNA is TGTGCCAGCAGCTCCCAGGGGGTTAGCAATCAGCCCCAGCATTTT.

The table lists this clone with a count of one. This rearrangement joins TRBV10-3 to TRBJ1-1; 8 bases are shared with TRBD1. Germline loops: CDR1 ENHRY, CDR2 SYGVKD. Trimming at V came to 8 bases and at J to 3 bases, leaving 5 bases not matched to a gene. There are 13 residues in the CDR3. DNA for the CDR3: TGTGCCATCTCTTTACAGGGGGACACTGAAGCTTTCTTT. It yields the protein CAISLQGDTEAFF.

V usage is TRBV29-1 and J usage is TRBJ1-2; no reliable D call. CDR1 is SQVTM, CDR2 ANQGSEA, per germline. The V end lost 1 base, the J end lost 2 bases, and 5 bases lay between the germline ends. The CDR3 runs to 12 residues. DNA of the CDR3: TGCAGCGTTGAAGGGCAGAACTATGGCTACACCTTC. Encoded protein: CSVEGQNYGYTF.

The chain has TRBV10-1 and TRBJ2-1; no definite D call. The CDR3 has 12 residues. Germline assignment: CDR1 WNHNN and CDR2 SYGVQD (reference sequence). The germline V and J ends were trimmed by 5 bases and 4 bases, with 6 bases remaining between them. In nucleotides, the CDR3 is TGCGCCAGCAGTCCAGGTTACAATGAGCAGTTCTTC. Its translation is CASSPGYNEQFF.

As regards this clone: A read error may account for a junction end that differs from germline. The chain is built from TRBV7-7 and TRBJ2-1; 10 nucleotides align to TRBD2. Germline V CDR1 and CDR2: SSHAT, FNYEAQ (reference sequence). This CDR3 has 15 residues. The CDR3 is CASSLVAGGINEQFF. In DNA, the CDR3 is TGTGCTAGCAGCTTAGTAGCGGGAGGTATCAATGAGCAGTTCTTC.

The chain recombines TRBV11-2 with TRBJ2-1; D remains ambiguous. The CDR3 has 12 amino acids. V lost 5 bases, J lost 7 bases, and 9 bases lay in between. Looked up from germline, CDR1 is SGHAT and CDR2 is FQNNGV. As DNA, the CDR3 is TGTGCCAGCAGCCAAGCCCGAAATGAGCAGTTCTTC. Translated, it gives CASSQARNEQFF.

This clone appeared a few times. The rearrangement joins TRBV7-3 to TRBJ2-1, with TRBD2 matching 9 bases. The CDR3 covers 16 residues. The J segment lost 7 bases and the V segment lost 5 bases, leaving 12 bases of the junction unmatched. Germline CDR1 and CDR2: SGHTA and FQGTGA. The CDR3 reads CASSPMREGRRNEQFF. The CDR3 DNA reads TGTGCCAGCAGCCCTATGCGGGAGGGCCGTAGGAATGAGCAGTTCTTC. The entire variable domain, with the rest obtained from reference TRBV7-3 and TRBJ2-1, is as follows: GAGVSQTPSNKVTEKGKYVELRCDPISGHTALYWYRQSLGQGPEFLIYFQGTGAADDSGLPNDRFFAVRPEGSVSTLKIQRTERGDSAVYLCASSPMREGRRNEQFFGPGTRLTVL.

CDR3 nucleotide sequence: TGTGCCAGTAGTCCCCAGATGCCAGGGACTGGTGGCTACACCTTC. Protein sequence: CASSPQMPGTGGYTF. This chain joins TRBV19 and TRBJ1-2; perhaps TRBD1 as D (5 bases). The V end lost 5 bases, the J end lost 7 bases, and 20 bases lay between the germline ends. CDR1 is LNHDA, CDR2 SQIVND, per germline (reference sequence). The CDR3 is 15 amino acids.

The chain couples TRBV5-1 to TRBJ1-4; no definite D call. The CDR3 has 14 residues. Germline loops: CDR1 SGHRS, CDR2 YFSETQ. Trimming removed 4 bases from V and 0 bases from J, with 7 bases in between. The CDR3 DNA sequence: TGCGCCAGCAGCGTATCTGCAACTAATGAAAAACTGTTTTTT. Encoded protein: CASSVSATNEKLFF. Variable domain in full (rest from reference TRBV5-1 and TRBJ1-4): KAGVTQTPRYLIKTRGQQVTLSCSPISGHRSVSWYQQTPGQGLQFLFEYFSETQRNKGNFPGRFSGRQFSNSRSEMNVSTLELGDSALYLCASSVSATNEKLFFGSGTQLSVL.